One sample yielded the 19 T cell receptor beta chains listed below, sequenced in a study of cytomegalovirus exposure and HLA in healthy donors (dated by TCRdb to about 2017). Libraries were prepared through the immunoSEQ multiplex PCR assay. For the multiplex PCR, a mixture combining 60 forward primers for TCR Vbeta segments and 13 reverse primers for TCR Jbeta segments was used. Not all clones reach the TCRdb copy of this immuneACCESS table, which keeps in-frame sequences only. Checked studies attribute under half of the gap to unresolved V genes and leave the rest unexplained. This sample comprises under 200,000 clones, roughly 77% of them detected only once. Around 3% of the sample comes from the top ten. Specimen: PBMCs. The receptors were sampled from a woman between 40 and 50 years old in good health and CMV-seropositive.

A word on this clone: Germline is not matched at one junction end, which may reflect a read error. The chain uses TRBV27 and TRBJ1-5, with D possibly matching TRBD1 (5 bases). CDR1 and CDR2 (germline): MNHEY, SMNVEV (reference sequence). The CDR3 totals 15 residues. In DNA, the CDR3 is TGTGCCGGCAGTTTGTCGACAGACGGCGGTCAGCCCCAGCATTTT. Translation gives CAGSLSTDGGQPQHF.

The chain links TRBV7-8 to TRBJ2-7, with a weak D call TRBD1 (6 bases). CDR1 is SGHVS and CDR2 is FQNEAQ in the germline V gene. Trimming took off 2 bases at V and 0 bases at J, with 14 bases between the two ends. CDR3 size: 16 residues. The CDR3 is CASSLTRGRISYEQYF. For the CDR3, the DNA is TGTGCCAGCAGCTTAACCAGGGGAAGGATCTCCTACGAGCAGTACTTC.

A note on this clone: The germline gene is not matched at one end of the junction; a read error may be the cause. Other DNA variants within this sample encode the same CDR3. The genes are TRBV6-5 and TRBJ2-5; 13 bases fit TRBD2. The CDR3 covers 15 residues. Germline values: CDR1 MNHEY, CDR2 SVGAGI. CDR3 protein: CASSYGTSGVETQYF. CDR3 in DNA: TGTGCTAGCAGTTACGGGACTAGCGGGGTTGAGACCCAGTACTTC.

This clone was picked up a small number of times. This chain connects TRBV5-1 to TRBJ2-3; the match to TRBD2 covers 11 bases. This CDR3 has 15 residues. J gave up 3 bases and V 4 bases, and 4 bases lay outside the gene matches. Germline CDR1 reads SGHRS; CDR2 reads YFSETQ. CDR3 in amino acids: CASSMGLAETDTQYF. The CDR3 nucleotides are TGCGCCAGCAGCATGGGACTAGCGGAAACAGATACGCAGTATTTT.

V usage is TRBV12-5 and J usage is TRBJ2-7; 8 bases are a match to TRBD2. Germline values: CDR1 LGHNT, CDR2 FRNRAP. Trimming took 3 bases from V and 2 from J; bases not matched to a gene: 6. The CDR3 is made up of 15 amino acids. CDR3 amino acids: CASGLLSGTPYEQYF. The CDR3 region has the DNA TGTGCTAGTGGTTTACTTAGCGGGACCCCCTACGAGCAGTACTTC.

Written as DNA, the CDR3 is TGTGCCAGCAGTTACGTGGGGCTGTCGTTCTTC. This sequence encodes CASSYVGLSFF. This sequence joins TRBV6-5 and TRBJ2-1; possibly TRBD1 for D (5 bases). CDR1 is MNHEY and CDR2 is SVGAGI in the germline V gene. This CDR3 spans 11 amino acids. Deletions cut 2 bases from V and 15 bases from J, with 11 bases between.

The gene calls are TRBV2 and TRBJ2-5; 7 nucleotides match TRBD2. J lost 5 bases, V lost 4 bases, and 7 bases had no gene match. The V gene's germline CDR1 is SNHLY and CDR2 FYNNEI. This CDR3 has 14 residues. The CDR3 DNA follows: TGTGCCAGCAGTGGGAGACTAGCTCGGGAGACCCAGTACTTC. It yields the protein CASSGRLARETQYF.

This rearrangement joins TRBV19 to TRBJ1-2; possible D gene TRBD1, 6 bases. V was cut by 7 bases and J by 2 bases, with 23 bases left in between. CDR1 is LNHDA, CDR2 SQIVND, per germline (reference sequence). The CDR3 is 17 residues long. CDR3 DNA sequence: TGTGCCAGTATTATTCATCAGTGGGACACTCCGAACTATGGCTACACCTTC. Amino acid sequence: CASIIHQWDTPNYGYTF.

The rearrangement uses TRBV2 and TRBJ2-7, with 9 bases aligning to TRBD2. V lost 6 bases to trimming and J lost 5 bases; unmatched junction nucleotides: 5. CDR1 and CDR2 (germline): SNHLY, FYNNEI. The length of the CDR3 is 13 residues. The CDR3 reads CASSKGLAHEQYF. CDR3 sequence (DNA): TGTGCCAGCAGCAAGGGACTAGCCCACGAGCAGTACTTC.

This chain joins TRBV28 and TRBJ1-2; no firm D call. The CDR3 consists of 13 residues. Deletions cut 6 bases from V and 8 bases from J, with 16 bases between. Germline lookup yields CDR1 MDHEN and CDR2 SYDVKM. The CDR3, as DNA: TGTGCCAGCAGCCTTGCGGGGTGGGGAGGCTACACCTTC. Amino acid sequence: CASSLAGWGGYTF.

The chain couples TRBV30 to TRBJ1-4, with a weak D call TRBD1 (5 bases). The CDR3 has 12 residues. The V and J ends lost 2 bases and 7 bases respectively, with 8 bases between them. Germline values: CDR1 GTSNPN, CDR2 SVGIG (reference sequence). CDR3 sequence: CAWSRQIEKLFF. The CDR3 nucleotides are TGTGCCTGGAGTCGACAGATTGAAAAACTGTTTTTT.

V is TRBV18 and J is TRBJ2-7; D may be TRBD2 (5 bases). This CDR3 region has 14 residues. Germline lookup yields CDR1 KGHSH and CDR2 LQKENI. Trimming took 2 bases from V and 1 from J, leaving 9 bases between them. CDR3 sequence (DNA): TGTGCCAGCTCACCAGGGCCGGGGTCCTACGAGCAGTACTTC. This codes for CASSPGPGSYEQYF.

The rearrangement uses TRBV28 and TRBJ2-7, with D perhaps matching TRBD1 (6 bases). Germline CDR1 and CDR2: MDHEN and SYDVKM. V lost 5 bases, J lost 7 bases, and 12 bases lay in between. The CDR3 extends over 12 amino acids. The CDR3 is CASSPGQLEQYF. CDR3 coding DNA: TGTGCCAGCAGTCCTGGACAGCTGGAGCAGTACTTC.

The V and J genes are TRBV28 and TRBJ1-1; the D gene is possibly TRBD1 (5 bases). Trimming took 5 bases from V and 1 from J, leaving 11 bases between them. Germline V CDR1 and CDR2: MDHEN, SYDVKM. The CDR3 is 14 residues long. This CDR3 is CASSLSGGNTEAFF. The CDR3 DNA follows: TGTGCCAGCAGTCTTTCCGGGGGGAACACTGAAGCTTTCTTT. The whole variable domain, filled in from reference TRBV28 and TRBJ1-1, reads DVKVTQSSRYLVKRTGEKVFLECVQDMDHENMFWYRQDPGLGLRLIYFSYDVKMKEKGDIPEGYSVSREKKERFSLILESASTNQTSMYLCASSLSGGNTEAFFGQGTRLTVV.

The CDR3 here is CASGLQTQYF. In nucleotides, the CDR3 is TGTGCCAGCGGCCTCCAGACCCAGTACTTC. The chain carries TRBV7-8 and TRBJ2-5; D not resolved. This CDR3 has 10 residues. The V end lost 8 bases, the J end lost 6 bases, and 7 bases lay between the germline ends. Germline CDR1 and CDR2: SGHVS and FQNEAQ.

This chain uses TRBV5-1 with TRBJ1-1; a weak D match, TRBD1 (5 bases). Germline V gives CDR1 SGHRS, CDR2 YFSETQ. The CDR3 covers 13 residues. V lost 0 bases to trimming and J lost 4 bases, with 7 bases between them. The CDR3 DNA is TGCGCCAGCAGCTTGGACCAGGGCACTGAAGCTTTCTTT. This sequence encodes CASSLDQGTEAFF. Together with reference TRBV5-1 and TRBJ1-1, the CDR3 gives the full variable domain: KAGVTQTPRYLIKTRGQQVTLSCSPISGHRSVSWYQQTPGQGLQFLFEYFSETQRNKGNFPGRFSGRQFSNSRSEMNVSTLELGDSALYLCASSLDQGTEAFFGQGTRLTVV.

V is TRBV5-6 and J is TRBJ2-3; D is possibly TRBD2 (5 bases). The V and J ends lost 4 bases and 0 bases respectively, with 12 bases between them. The CDR3 runs 15 residues. Germline values: CDR1 SGHDT, CDR2 YYEEEE. In DNA, the CDR3 is TGTGCCAGCAGCCTGACTTGGACTAGCACAGATACGCAGTATTTT. This gives the protein CASSLTWTSTDTQYF.

Comment on this clone: This CDR3 is also generated by other DNA sequences in the sample. The V gene is TRBV19, the J gene TRBJ1-5; 8 nucleotides match TRBD1. V was pared by 6 bases and J by 7 bases, with 8 bases of the junction left unmatched. Germline-derived CDR1 and CDR2 are LNHDA and SQIVND (reference sequence). The CDR3 is 14 residues long. CDR3 DNA: TGTGCCAGTAGACCGCAGGGGGCGGGGCAGCCCCAGCATTTT. Its protein product is CASRPQGAGQPQHF.

There are a few counts of this clone. V gene TRBV28 combines with J gene TRBJ1-1, with D possibly matching TRBD1 (5 bases). This CDR3 spans 12 amino acids. Germline CDR1 is MDHEN and CDR2 is SYDVKM. Deletions cut 4 bases from V and 7 bases from J, with 10 bases between. The CDR3 sequence is CASSSQDSEAFF. DNA of the CDR3: TGTGCCAGCAGTTCCCAAGACAGTGAAGCTTTCTTT.